This record covers a single TCR beta chain. RNA totalling about 0.45 to 1 ug underwent reverse transcription with random hexamers. TCRdb called the immunoSEQ multiplex PCR reads again in MiXCR, with one record for every CDR3 protein. The sample shows about 140,000 distinct CDR3 sequences, around 95% of them seen only once. Per the germline V gene, CDR1 is DFQATT and CDR2 is SNEGSKA (reference sequence). Trimming took 6 bases from V and 4 from J; bases not matched to a gene: 5. The CDR3 has 12 residues. These data come from a study of CD8 T cells in Susac syndrome. The chain has TRBV20-1 and TRBJ1-2, with TRBD1 matching 7 bases. Sequencing used CD4+ T cells from PBMCs. This clonotype was sampled from a human donor with Susac syndrome. In nucleotides, the CDR3 is TGCAGTGCCCCGGGACAGCGCTATGGCTACACCTTC. Translation gives CSAPGQRYGYTF.